The rows below give T cell receptor beta chains drawn from one sample of a study of blood T cells in healthy people across ages. TCRdb itself ran the 5' RACE reads through MiXCR, one entry per CDR3 protein. The data contain about 730,000 distinct CDR3 sequences, around 46% of them singletons. Sequencing was carried out using blood. All receptors derive from a woman between 55 and 75 years old in good health. Both conserved end residues are part of each CDR3. The D gene is left open where the match is weak. Size is omitted from some rows. Given values are once, few, many or a class for expanded clones.

d_gene: TRBD2; v_gene: TRBV20-1; j_gene: TRBJ2-4; abundance: few; CDR3aa: CSAVSGGQAKNIQYF; CDR3nt: TGCAGTGCTGTGAGCGGGGGGCAAGCCAAAAACATTCAGTACTTC
d_gene: TRBD2; v_gene: TRBV4-2; j_gene: TRBJ2-1; abundance: -; CDR3aa: CASSGLAGGRTETQFF; CDR3nt: TGTGCCAGCAGCGGGTTAGCGGGGGGGCGAACAGAGACCCAGTTCTTC
d_gene: TRBD2; v_gene: TRBV7-2; j_gene: TRBJ2-7; abundance: few; CDR3aa: CASSLIAGRLINPPYEQYF; CDR3nt: TGTGCCAGCAGCTTGATAGCCGGGAGGCTAATAAATCCGCCCTACGAGCAGTACTTC
d_gene: -; v_gene: TRBV6-5; j_gene: TRBJ2-7; abundance: few; CDR3aa: CASSRGEPLGEQYF; CDR3nt: TGTGCCAGCAGCCGGGGAGAACCCCTCGGCGAGCAGTACTTC
d_gene: -; v_gene: TRBV29-1; j_gene: TRBJ2-2; abundance: -; CDR3aa: CSAWGFSNTGELFF; CDR3nt: TGCAGCGCTTGGGGATTCTCTAACACCGGGGAGCTGTTTTTT
d_gene: -; v_gene: TRBV20-1; j_gene: TRBJ2-1; abundance: -; CDR3aa: CSARDTLSNDEQFF; CDR3nt: TGCAGTGCTAGAGACACCCTCAGCAACGATGAGCAGTTCTTC
d_gene: -; v_gene: TRBV12-3/TRBV12-4; j_gene: TRBJ2-4; abundance: -; CDR3aa: CASSSRENIQYF; CDR3nt: TGTGCCAGCAGTTCGAGGGAAAACATTCAGTACTTC
d_gene: -; v_gene: TRBV12-3/TRBV12-4; j_gene: TRBJ2-1; abundance: -; CDR3aa: CASRSGRGGDNEQFF; CDR3nt: TGTGCCAGCAGGTCGGGACGAGGGGGGGACAATGAGCAGTTCTTC
d_gene: -; v_gene: TRBV7-2; j_gene: TRBJ2-3; abundance: -; CDR3aa: CASRLTPGRTTDTQYF; CDR3nt: TGTGCCAGCAGACTTACCCCGGGGAGGACAACAGATACGCAGTATTTT
d_gene: -; v_gene: TRBV12-3/TRBV12-4; j_gene: TRBJ2-1; abundance: -; CDR3aa: CASRVGGPYNEQFF; CDR3nt: TGTGCCAGCAGAGTCGGCGGCCCCTACAATGAGCAGTTCTTC
d_gene: -; v_gene: TRBV24-1; j_gene: TRBJ2-7; abundance: few; CDR3aa: CATRQGYEQYF; CDR3nt: TGTGCCACCAGACAGGGTTACGAGCAGTACTTC
d_gene: -; v_gene: TRBV18; j_gene: TRBJ2-6; abundance: few; CDR3aa: CASSPRRTDSSGANVLTF; CDR3nt: TGTGCCAGCTCACCTAGACGGACAGATAGCTCTGGGGCCAACGTCCTGACTTTC
d_gene: TRBD2; v_gene: TRBV6-5; j_gene: TRBJ2-1; abundance: -; CDR3aa: CASSYSGLDRNEQFF; CDR3nt: TGTGCCAGCAGTTACTCGGGACTAGATAGAAATGAGCAGTTCTTC
d_gene: TRBD2; v_gene: TRBV7-2; j_gene: TRBJ2-4; abundance: few; CDR3aa: CASSLFLAGEGAKNIQYF; CDR3nt: TGTGCCAGCAGCTTATTCCTAGCGGGAGAGGGCGCAAAAAACATTCAGTACTTC
d_gene: TRBD2; v_gene: TRBV9; j_gene: TRBJ2-3; abundance: -; CDR3aa: CASSVESSGVSTDTQYF; CDR3nt: TGTGCCAGCAGCGTAGAGTCTAGCGGGGTTAGCACAGATACGCAGTATTTT
d_gene: -; v_gene: TRBV9; j_gene: TRBJ2-5; abundance: -; CDR3aa: CASSVDGVQETQYF; CDR3nt: TGTGCCAGCAGCGTAGATGGGGTGCAAGAGACCCAGTACTTC
d_gene: -; v_gene: TRBV3-1; j_gene: TRBJ2-5; abundance: -; CDR3aa: CASSQAGVPETQYF; CDR3nt: TGTGCCAGCAGCCAAGCAGGGGTGCCGGAGACCCAGTACTTC
d_gene: TRBD1; v_gene: TRBV2; j_gene: TRBJ1-2; abundance: -; CDR3aa: CASRAHDRGANYGYTF; CDR3nt: TGTGCCAGCAGGGCGCATGACAGGGGGGCTAACTATGGCTACACCTTC
d_gene: -; v_gene: TRBV10-3; j_gene: TRBJ2-1; abundance: -; CDR3aa: CAITGGERNEQFF; CDR3nt: TGTGCCATTACAGGGGGGGAACGCAATGAGCAGTTCTTC
d_gene: -; v_gene: TRBV29-1; j_gene: TRBJ2-1; abundance: -; CDR3aa: CSVEDLGKPNNEQFF; CDR3nt: TGCAGCGTTGAAGATCTGGGCAAGCCGAACAATGAGCAGTTCTTC
d_gene: -; v_gene: TRBV4-3; j_gene: TRBJ1-1; abundance: -; CDR3aa: CASSLLDSINTEAFF; CDR3nt: TGCGCCAGCAGCCTCCTAGACAGCATTAACACTGAAGCTTTCTTT
d_gene: -; v_gene: TRBV10-3; j_gene: TRBJ2-3; abundance: -; CDR3aa: CAINGDFQDTQYF; CDR3nt: TGTGCCATCAACGGGGACTTTCAAGATACGCAGTATTTT
d_gene: -; v_gene: TRBV5-1; j_gene: TRBJ2-5; abundance: -; CDR3aa: CASSLGAGNEGGTQYF; CDR3nt: TGCGCCAGCAGCTTGGGAGCGGGAAACGAGGGGGGGACCCAGTACTTC
d_gene: -; v_gene: TRBV19; j_gene: TRBJ2-1; abundance: -; CDR3aa: CASRSVAFSYNEQFF; CDR3nt: TGTGCCAGTAGATCTGTCGCGTTTTCCTACAATGAGCAGTTCTTC
d_gene: TRBD1; v_gene: TRBV7-6; j_gene: TRBJ1-2; abundance: -; CDR3aa: CASSLGEQGDGYTF; CDR3nt: TGTGCCAGCAGCTTAGGGGAGCAGGGGGATGGCTACACTTTC
d_gene: TRBD1; v_gene: TRBV7-2; j_gene: TRBJ1-2; abundance: few; CDR3aa: CASSYGTGGVGGYTF; CDR3nt: TGTGCCAGCAGCTACGGGACAGGGGGCGTGGGGGGCTACACCTTC
d_gene: TRBD1; v_gene: TRBV4-2; j_gene: TRBJ2-5; abundance: many; CDR3aa: CASSPSTGAQETQYF; CDR3nt: TGTGCCAGCAGCCCGTCCACAGGGGCCCAAGAGACCCAGTACTTC
d_gene: -; v_gene: TRBV7-8; j_gene: TRBJ1-5; abundance: -; CDR3aa: CASSPGVGNQPQHF; CDR3nt: TGTGCCAGCAGCCCGGGCGTTGGCAATCAGCCCCAGCATTTT
d_gene: -; v_gene: TRBV7-2; j_gene: TRBJ2-5; abundance: -; CDR3aa: CASSLEWGTWTQYF; CDR3nt: TGTGCCAGCAGCTTAGAATGGGGGACATGGACCCAGTACTTC
d_gene: TRBD2; v_gene: TRBV14; j_gene: TRBJ2-3; abundance: -; CDR3aa: CASSQPSGGAHTQYF; CDR3nt: TGTGCCAGCAGCCAACCTAGCGGGGGGGCTCATACGCAGTATTTT
d_gene: TRBD2; v_gene: TRBV7-8; j_gene: TRBJ2-7; abundance: few; CDR3aa: CASRRSGAHSYEQYF; CDR3nt: TGTGCCAGCAGACGGAGCGGGGCCCATTCCTACGAGCAGTACTTC
d_gene: -; v_gene: TRBV29-1; j_gene: TRBJ2-1; abundance: many; CDR3aa: CSVVSDGHNEQFF; CDR3nt: TGCAGCGTTGTTTCAGACGGGCACAATGAGCAGTTCTTC
d_gene: -; v_gene: TRBV12-3/TRBV12-4; j_gene: TRBJ1-2; abundance: -; CDR3aa: CASIVPQTSPLYGYTF; CDR3nt: TGTGCCAGTATAGTCCCCCAGACAAGCCCCCTTTATGGCTACACCTTC
d_gene: -; v_gene: TRBV7-3; j_gene: TRBJ2-5; abundance: many; CDR3aa: CASSLTGIQETQYF; CDR3nt: TGTGCCAGCAGCTTAACGGGAATCCAAGAGACCCAGTACTTC
d_gene: -; v_gene: TRBV6-2/TRBV6-3; j_gene: TRBJ2-3; abundance: few; CDR3aa: CASSYWGSWTDTQYF; CDR3nt: TGTGCCAGCAGTTACTGGGGGAGTTGGACAGATACGCAGTATTTT
d_gene: TRBD2; v_gene: TRBV6-1; j_gene: TRBJ2-1; abundance: -; CDR3aa: CASGGLAAGNEQFF; CDR3nt: TGTGCCAGCGGAGGACTAGCGGCGGGGAATGAGCAGTTCTTC
d_gene: TRBD1; v_gene: TRBV20-1; j_gene: TRBJ2-7; abundance: -; CDR3aa: CSAGDRYNEQYF; CDR3nt: TGCAGTGCGGGGGACAGGTACAATGAGCAGTACTTC
d_gene: TRBD1; v_gene: TRBV24-1; j_gene: TRBJ2-2; abundance: -; CDR3aa: CATSGQGIKAGELFF; CDR3nt: TGTGCCACCAGCGGACAGGGGATAAAAGCCGGGGAGCTGTTTTTT
d_gene: TRBD1; v_gene: TRBV7-2; j_gene: TRBJ1-2; abundance: -; CDR3aa: CASSLVAQGGNYGYTF; CDR3nt: TGTGCCAGCAGCTTAGTGGCACAGGGGGGAAACTATGGCTACACCTTC
d_gene: TRBD2; v_gene: TRBV6-1; j_gene: TRBJ2-7; abundance: few; CDR3aa: CASTRLGLAAEQYF; CDR3nt: TGTGCCAGCACTCGACTGGGACTAGCGGCCGAGCAGTACTTC
d_gene: TRBD1; v_gene: TRBV20-1; j_gene: TRBJ1-2; abundance: many; CDR3aa: CSASRTGHGYTF; CDR3nt: TGCAGTGCTAGTCGGACAGGGCATGGCTACACCTTC
d_gene: -; v_gene: TRBV6-1; j_gene: TRBJ2-3; abundance: -; CDR3aa: CASSATSKDTQYF; CDR3nt: TGTGCCAGCAGTGCAACTAGCAAAGATACGCAGTATTTT
d_gene: -; v_gene: TRBV7-3; j_gene: TRBJ1-2; abundance: -; CDR3aa: CASSELPDNYGYTF; CDR3nt: TGTGCCAGCAGCGAACTACCGGACAACTATGGCTACACCTTC
d_gene: -; v_gene: TRBV20-1; j_gene: TRBJ2-1; abundance: few; CDR3aa: CSARGADPTSSYNEQFF; CDR3nt: TGCAGTGCTAGGGGGGCGGACCCAACCTCCAGCTACAATGAGCAGTTCTTC
d_gene: TRBD2; v_gene: TRBV2; j_gene: TRBJ2-5; abundance: -; CDR3aa: CASTPWSGVLNEQYF; CDR3nt: TGTGCCAGCACCCCTTGGAGCGGGGTCCTCAATGAGCAGTACTTC
d_gene: TRBD2; v_gene: TRBV30; j_gene: TRBJ2-7; abundance: -; CDR3aa: CAWSARLAGFYEQYF; CDR3nt: TGTGCCTGGAGTGCCCGTCTAGCGGGCTTCTACGAGCAGTACTTC
d_gene: TRBD2; v_gene: TRBV20-1; j_gene: TRBJ2-1; abundance: -; CDR3aa: CSAREPLAGYNEQFF; CDR3nt: TGCAGTGCTAGAGAACCCCTAGCGGGGTACAATGAGCAGTTCTTC
d_gene: -; v_gene: TRBV2; j_gene: TRBJ1-5; abundance: few; CDR3aa: CASRLPDVTTDGNQPQHF; CDR3nt: TGTGCCAGCAGACTCCCGGATGTTACGACGGACGGCAATCAGCCCCAGCATTTT
d_gene: -; v_gene: TRBV5-8; j_gene: TRBJ2-3; abundance: few; CDR3aa: CASSLDWSTDTQYF; CDR3nt: TGTGCCAGCAGCTTGGACTGGAGCACAGATACGCAGTATTTT
d_gene: -; v_gene: TRBV28; j_gene: TRBJ1-5; abundance: -; CDR3aa: CASNRGGSRQPQHF; CDR3nt: TGTGCCAGCAACCGTGGAGGGAGTAGGCAGCCCCAGCATTTT
d_gene: TRBD1; v_gene: TRBV6-6; j_gene: TRBJ2-7; abundance: -; CDR3aa: CACSPQGVYEQYF; CDR3nt: TGTGCCTGCAGCCCCCAGGGGGTCTACGAGCAGTACTTC
d_gene: -; v_gene: TRBV20-1; j_gene: TRBJ2-7; abundance: many; CDR3aa: CSAPGLTSRSSYEQYF; CDR3nt: TGCAGTGCTCCGGGACTCACCTCAAGGAGCTCCTACGAGCAGTACTTC
d_gene: -; v_gene: TRBV20-1; j_gene: TRBJ1-1; abundance: many; CDR3aa: CRTLRDTEAFF; CDR3nt: TGCAGGACCTTAAGGGACACTGAAGCTTTCTTT
d_gene: TRBD2; v_gene: TRBV20-1; j_gene: TRBJ2-3; abundance: -; CDR3aa: CSAPRGGISTDTQYF; CDR3nt: TGCAGTGCACCGCGGGGGGGGATTAGCACAGATACGCAGTATTTT